A selection of T cell receptor beta chains follows, all from one sample in a study of blood T cell repertoires in COVID-19. Generated by immunoSEQ multiplex PCR, the TCRdb table keeps only in-frame clones and is missing some. The sample contains fewer than 200,000 clones, more than 75% of which appear only once. What was sequenced was peripheral blood. These TCRs come from a woman between 50 and 59 years old with COVID-19, enrolled during active disease. Both conserved end residues are part of each CDR3. D genes are given only for firm matches. Clone size is shown for a subset of rows, as once, few, many or a class of expanded clone.

J gene	clone size	D gene	V gene	CDR3 DNA	CDR3 protein
TRBJ2-1	NA	TRBD2	TRBV5-1	TGCGCCAGCAGCTTGGAAACTAGCGGGGGGTACAATGAGCAGTTCTTC	CASSLETSGGYNEQFF
TRBJ2-1	NA	TRBD2	TRBV6-5	TGTGCCAGCAGAACCGGGACTAGCGTGAATGAGCAGTTCTTC	CASRTGTSVNEQFF
TRBJ1-1	NA	NA	TRBV6-6	TGTGCCAGCAGTCAGATGGGACAGAACACTGAAGCTTTCTTT	CASSQMGQNTEAFF
TRBJ1-1	NA	NA	TRBV6-5	TGTGCCAGCTCAGACGGACAGCTGAACACTGAAGCTTTCTTT	CASSDGQLNTEAFF
TRBJ2-7	NA	TRBD2	TRBV6-6	TGTGCCAGCAGACCCGGACTAGCGGGGGGTGACGAGCAGTACTTC	CASRPGLAGGDEQYF
TRBJ1-4	NA	TRBD1	TRBV6-5	TGTGCCAGCAGGCGACAGGGGGCAACCCAGGGAAAACTGTTTTTT	CASRRQGATQGKLFF
TRBJ2-3	few	NA	TRBV7-2	TGTGCCAGCAGCCCTCGGACAGATACGCAGTATTTT	CASSPRTDTQYF
TRBJ2-3	NA	NA	TRBV30	TGTGCCTGGAGCGAGACAGATACGCAGTATTTT	CAWSETDTQYF
TRBJ1-5	once	NA	TRBV3-1/TRBV3-2	TGTGCCAGCAGCCAAGTCAGGGATCAGCCCCAGCATTTT	CASSQVRDQPQHF
TRBJ2-1	few	TRBD2	TRBV24-1	TGTGCCACCAGATCGGGACTAGGGGACAATGAGCAGTTCTTC	CATRSGLGDNEQFF
TRBJ1-4	once	NA	TRBV5-1	TGCGCCAGCAGCCCCTCGGGAGGGGCTCAGGAAAAACTGTTTTTT	CASSPSGGAQEKLFF
TRBJ2-7	NA	NA	TRBV9	TGTGCCAGCAGCGTAGCTGGAGACAGGCACCCTTCTGGGGAGCAGTACTTC	CASSVAGDRHPSGEQYF
TRBJ2-2	NA	TRBD1	TRBV3-1/TRBV3-2	TGTGCCAGCAGCCAAGCGGACAGGGGGCAAATCGGGGAGCTGTTTTTT	CASSQADRGQIGELFF
TRBJ2-1	NA	TRBD2	TRBV7-2	TGTGCCAGCAGCCCTTGGACTAGCGGGGTTTACAATGAGCAGTTCTTC	CASSPWTSGVYNEQFF
TRBJ1-6	NA	TRBD1	TRBV19	TGTGCCAGTAGTATGAACAGGGGGCTCAATTCACCCCTCCACTTT	CASSMNRGLNSPLHF
TRBJ1-3	NA	NA	TRBV21-1	TGTGCCAGCAGCAAAGGATCAGCGGCGGACTCTGGAAACACCATATATTTT	CASSKGSAADSGNTIYF
TRBJ2-1	NA	TRBD1	TRBV6-6	TGTGCCAGCACGAGACAGGGCTACAATGAGCAGTTCTTC	CASTRQGYNEQFF
TRBJ1-1	NA	NA	TRBV7-2	TGTGCCAGCAGTACAAACCGGCGGGGCACTGAAGCTTTCTTT	CASSTNRRGTEAFF
TRBJ2-7	NA	TRBD2	TRBV2	TGTGCCAGCAGGGACCAGGGAGGGACCTACGAGCAGTACTTC	CASRDQGGTYEQYF
TRBJ2-1	few	TRBD1	TRBV7-6	TGTGCCAGCAGCTCTGGACAGGGGGCGCGGAATGAGCAGTTCTTC	CASSSGQGARNEQFF
TRBJ1-2	few	NA	TRBV12-3/TRBV12-4	TGTGCCAGCAGTGTTTCGTATGGCTACACCTTC	CASSVSYGYTF
TRBJ2-3	NA	NA	TRBV4-1	TGCGCCAGCAGCCAAGTCGGAGCTAGCATTAGCACAGATACGCAGTATTTT	CASSQVGASISTDTQYF
TRBJ2-2	NA	NA	TRBV6-5	TGTGCCAGCAATCGGCGGAGTGGGACCGGGGAGCTGTTTTTT	CASNRRSGTGELFF
TRBJ1-2	NA	NA	TRBV7-9	TGTGCCAGCAGTCGAGACAGGATCGGATACACCTTC	CASSRDRIGYTF
TRBJ2-7	few	NA	TRBV7-3	TGTGCCAGCAGCTTAATCGGGGGTAACGAGCAGTACTTC	CASSLIGGNEQYF
TRBJ1-2	once	NA	TRBV9	TGTGCCAGCAGCGTAGCGGAGGGAGGCTTTGGCTACACCTTC	CASSVAEGGFGYTF
TRBJ1-4	NA	TRBD1	TRBV2	TGTGCCAGTCAAACAGGGGGCGGAGTTGGGAAACTGTTTTTT	CASQTGGGVGKLFF
TRBJ1-4	NA	TRBD1	TRBV28	TGTGCCAGCACTGGGACAGATCCTCAGTCTAATGAAAAACTGTTTTTT	CASTGTDPQSNEKLFF
TRBJ2-3	NA	NA	TRBV29-1	TGCAGCGTTTTTATTTTTTCCTCGGATACGCAGTATTTT	CSVFIFSSDTQYF
TRBJ2-1	NA	NA	TRBV28	TGTGCCAGCAGTCGCTACAATGAGCAGTTCTTC	CASSRYNEQFF
TRBJ2-2	NA	NA	TRBV9	TGTGCCAGCAGCGAACGAATCCTAGGTTTTTCAGGGGACATCGGGGAGCTGTTTTTT	CASSERILGFSGDIGELFF
TRBJ2-7	once	TRBD1	TRBV6-5	TGTGCCAGCAGCTTACAGACAGGGCGGCACGAGCAGTACTTC	CASSLQTGRHEQYF
TRBJ1-6	NA	TRBD1	TRBV3-1/TRBV3-2	TGTGCCAGCAGCAGACAGGGCGATAATTCACCCCTCCACTTT	CASSRQGDNSPLHF
TRBJ2-1	NA	TRBD2	TRBV6-6	TGTGCCAGCAGTCTGCTAGCGGGGGCAACCTTCTCCTACAATGAGCAGTTCTTC	CASSLLAGATFSYNEQFF
TRBJ2-5	NA	TRBD2	TRBV18	TGTGCCAGCTCACCACGAACTAGCGGCGGCGAGACCCAGTACTTC	CASSPRTSGGETQYF
TRBJ1-5	NA	TRBD1	TRBV19	TGTGCCAGTAGTGGGACAGCAAATAGCAATCAGCCCCAGCATTTT	CASSGTANSNQPQHF
TRBJ2-3	NA	TRBD2	TRBV2	TGTGCCAGCAGCGGACTAGCGGGGGGCACAGATACGCAGTATTTT	CASSGLAGGTDTQYF
TRBJ2-2	NA	TRBD2	TRBV6-5	TGTGCCAGCAGGCTAGCGGCTACGAACACCGGGGAGCTGTTTTTT	CASRLAATNTGELFF
TRBJ1-5	once	NA	TRBV5-1	TGCGCCAGCAGCTTTGACCAGGGAGGACCCCAGCATTTT	CASSFDQGGPQHF
TRBJ2-3	NA	NA	TRBV10-2	TGCGCCAGCAGGACGGCGGGGGCCCAAGATACGCAGTATTTT	CASRTAGAQDTQYF
TRBJ2-7	NA	TRBD2	TRBV6-5	TGTGCCAGCAGTCCCGGACTAGGGACCTACGAGCAGTACTTC	CASSPGLGTYEQYF
TRBJ2-7	NA	NA	TRBV9	TGTGCCAGCAGCGCGGGGGACAGAACCTACGAGCAGTACTTC	CASSAGDRTYEQYF
TRBJ2-7	NA	NA	TRBV13	TGTGCCAGCAGCTTGATTGACAGGCCCTACGAGCAGTACTTC	CASSLIDRPYEQYF
TRBJ2-5	NA	TRBD2	TRBV7-9	TGTGCCAGCAGAAGAGCGGGGGCCCTAACGTCCCAGTACTTC	CASRRAGALTSQYF
TRBJ2-6	NA	NA	TRBV3-1/TRBV3-2	TGTGCCAGCAGCCCGCGAGCTGGGGCCAACGTCCTGACTTTC	CASSPRAGANVLTF
TRBJ2-5	NA	TRBD2	TRBV3-1/TRBV3-2	TGTGCCAGCAGCCAAGATGGTTCGCGGGGGGATGAAGAGACCCAGTACTTC	CASSQDGSRGDEETQYF
TRBJ1-6	NA	TRBD1	TRBV5-5	TGTGCCAGCAGCACCAGAACAGGGGACAGCTCACCCCTCCACTTT	CASSTRTGDSSPLHF
TRBJ2-7	once	TRBD2	TRBV6-5	TGTGCCAGCAGGGATCTAGCGGACATCGGGGAGCAGTACTTC	CASRDLADIGEQYF
TRBJ1-4	NA	NA	TRBV7-8	TGTGCCAGCAGCGATCGACAAGCAACTAATGAAAAACTGTTTTTT	CASSDRQATNEKLFF
TRBJ2-4	NA	TRBD1	TRBV19	TGTGCCAGTAGTAGGACACAGGGGACCGGGCCTTGGGGCAAAAACATTCAGTACTTC	CASSRTQGTGPWGKNIQYF
TRBJ1-5	NA	NA	TRBV21-1	TGTGCCACCCACCGGGACAGAAATCAGCCCCAGCATTTT	CATHRDRNQPQHF
TRBJ2-2	NA	TRBD2	TRBV12-5	TGTGCTAGTGGTTTGGTAGTCCGGGGGGGCCTTGCCGGGGAGCTGTTTTTT	CASGLVVRGGLAGELFF
TRBJ2-7	NA	TRBD2	TRBV7-2	TGTGCCAGCAGCCCCCGGGGGGACGAGGGCGAGCAGTACTTC	CASSPRGDEGEQYF
TRBJ2-6	NA	TRBD1	TRBV19	TGTGCCAGTGTCAGATCGGGACAGGGGCAACCTGGGGCCAACGTCCTGACTTTC	CASVRSGQGQPGANVLTF
TRBJ2-7	NA	TRBD1	TRBV7-9	TGTGCCAGCAGCTTGGGCGGACAGGGGGCGCAGGGGGAGCAGTACTTC	CASSLGGQGAQGEQYF